Given below is one T cell receptor (beta chain) in context. This clone was counted only a few times. Its antigen is not yet known. Base qualities are not recorded, but no much larger clone differs from it by a single base. This sample is part of a study of PD-1 blockade in classical Hodgkin lymphoma (TCRdb year 2020). Describing the broader study: Nivolumab dosing was 3 mg/kg intravenously every 2 weeks, continuing until either disease progression or unacceptable toxicity. The study used CyTOF and TCR beta sequencing to define a peripheral blood immune signature of response to PD-1 blockade in classical Hodgkin lymphoma.

This sample's time point label indicates: cycle 4 day 1 (C4D1), after five to seven weeks of nivolumab. All trial patients had relapsed after autologous stem cell transplantation, with cohorts A, B and C differing in prior brentuximab vedotin exposure. A total of fewer than 65 patients with relapsed/refractory classical Hodgkin lymphoma made up the trial cohort, and each patient's best overall response was complete response, partial response or progressive disease. Trial patients were treated with single-agent nivolumab in the multi-cohort phase II CheckMate 205 trial. Best overall response was determined by an independent review committee according to the 2007 International Working Group response criteria. Trial PBMCs were collected immediately before nivolumab initiation (C1D1) and during therapy at cycle 2 day 1 and cycle 4 day 1. Peripheral blood was collected in 8 mL Vacutainer Cell Preparation Tubes, from which PBMCs were isolated by centrifugation and then cryopreserved.

Genomic DNA was isolated using the Qiagen DNeasy kit from unsorted PBMCs as well as from negatively selected CD4+ and CD8+ fractions. TCR beta CDR3 regions were amplified by immunoSEQ multiplex PCR using primers annealing to V and J segments. Amplification bias was minimized using a synthetic immune receptor repertoire, and residual bias was removed computationally after sequencing. Concerning the study's data processing: Repertoire diversity was quantified as the Shannon entropy index using custom Python scripts. Unsorted, CD4+ and CD8+ repertoires were examined separately, except in combined analyses, for which CD4+ and CD8+ sequences were merged in silico. Clonal expansion was defined as a frequency increase of at least 2-fold after treatment compared with C1D1, and clones undetected at baseline were assigned a pseudocount of 0.5. Clones with 0 or 1 copy at C1D1 were classified as singleton clones, and clones with 2 or more copies were classified as non-singleton clones. By matching protein sequences in sorted samples from the same patient, clones expanded in unsorted samples were annotated as CD4+, CD8+ or unknown. Diversity changes from C1D1 to C4D1 were tested in paired samples using Wilcoxon tests. This immuneACCESS table, as held by TCRdb, lists in-frame sequences with V and J called but not all clones. Of the missing ones, under half trace to an unresolved V gene in checked studies; the others have no known cause. V and J calls and clone size are copied from that table; D and trimming were computed from the DNA. This sample lists tens of thousands of clones; 60% to 80% were detected once. The biggest ten clones account for roughly 21% of the sample.

The paper as a whole reports these results and caveats: Newly diagnosed patients were reported to have lower baseline TCR diversity than healthy donors, and relapsed/refractory patients were reported to have lower baseline TCR diversity still. Diversity was lower in patients who began nivolumab less than 1 year after ASCT, so these patients were left out of later analyses to avoid confounding by immune reconstitution. Only a single clinical trial cohort was studied, and what caused the repertoire differences, possibly disease activity or prior therapy, remained undefined. Among trial patients, those achieving complete response had baseline diversity similar to that of newly diagnosed patients, while diversity was significantly lower in partial responders and progressors. A significant rise by C4D1 was seen in CD4+ but not CD8+ TCR diversity (p=0.0027 vs p=0.16), with the rise being most apparent in complete responders (p=0.02).

According to the germline V gene, CDR1 reads SGHDN and CDR2 reads FVKESK. Trimming costs V 1 base and J 1 base, and their ends lie 2 bases apart. From the cysteine up to the phenylalanine, the CDR3 has a length of 12 residues. The read is trimmed to its CDR3 DNA, 36 bases read in frame from base 1. The source was peripheral blood mononuclear cells (PBMCs), collected before the fourth cycle of nivolumab. The sequence came from a human donor with classical Hodgkin lymphoma. Rearrangement joined TRBV14 to TRBJ2-7; the D segment cannot be called with confidence. CDR3 protein: CASSQASYEQYF. The bases read TGTGCCAGCAGCCAAGCATCCTACGAGCAGTACTTC.